This TCR beta chain was obtained from a study of T cells in Graves' hyperthyroidism and ophthalmopathy. The TCR beta CDR3 regions underwent amplification using RNA transcripts as the source. The HTBI primer set served for first-round RT-PCR of the TCR CDR3. TCRdb reanalysed the multiplex PCR reads using MiXCR and keeps one entry per CDR3 protein. The table shows nearly 600,000 distinct CDR3 sequences, with 14% occurring only once. Trimming removed 3 bases at V and 1 base at J, with 3 bases between. The CDR3 extends over 12 amino acids. The germline gives CDR1 KGHSH, CDR2 LQKENI. This clonotype came up many times.

The sequenced sample consisted of blood. The origin of this receptor is a woman aged 18-29 years with Graves' ophthalmopathy. This chain joins TRBV18 and TRBJ1-2; D gene uncertain. Written as DNA, the CDR3 is TGTGCCAGCTCACCGGATAACTATGGCTACACCTTC. Translating gives CASSPDNYGYTF.